This T cell receptor (beta chain) was found in a study of control samples from healthy donors and cancer patients. Profiling relied on immunoSEQ multiplex PCR, and the TCRdb table lists in-frame clones only, not all of them. The table has around 150,000 clones, about 90% seen once. The germline V gene encodes CDR1 SGHKS and CDR2 YYEKEE (reference sequence). CDR3 length equals 14 residues. The germline V and J ends were trimmed by 4 bases and 4 bases, with 14 bases remaining between them. The receptor was derived from a young man in good health. Sequenced input: blood. This chain joins TRBV5-5 and TRBJ1-2; no reliable D call. CDR3 nucleotide sequence: TGTGCCAGCAGCCCCCAGTCAATGGGCTATGGCTACACCTTC. This codes for CASSPQSMGYGYTF.